What follows are 17 T cell receptor beta chains derived from one specimen sequenced in a study of blood T cell repertoires in COVID-19 (dated by TCRdb to between 2020 and 2021). The library was produced with the immunoSEQ multiplex PCR assay. TCRdb provides this immuneACCESS table in a form limited to in-frame rearrangements. Some clones are lacking; in checked studies, under half of them reflect an unresolved V gene, and why the rest are absent is not known. For this sample there are around 350,000 clones; 70% to 90% appear just once. The ten top clones hold less than 3.5% of the sample. Sequenced material: peripheral blood. Receptors were obtained from a human donor in a cohort sampled during active COVID-19.

The chain links TRBV7-8 to TRBJ1-2, with no clear D. This CDR3 has 13 amino acids. Germline CDR1 SGHVS, CDR2 FQNEAQ. The ends were cut back, 2 bases at V and 4 bases at J, with 8 bases in the middle. Here the CDR3 reads CASSLRGFYGYTF. CDR3 coding DNA: TGTGCCAGCAGCTTAAGAGGGTTCTATGGCTACACCTTC. Full variable domain (outside the CDR3, taken from reference TRBV7-8 and TRBJ1-2): GAGVSQSPRYKVAKRGQDVALRCDPISGHVSLFWYQQALGQGPEFLTYFQNEAQLDKSGLPSDRFFAERPEGSVSTLKIQRTQQEDSAVYLCASSLRGFYGYTFGSGTRLTVV.

The chain has TRBV6-5 and TRBJ2-1, with 7 bases matching TRBD1. The CDR3 contains 13 residues. Losses at the gene ends were 6 bases for V and 7 bases for J; bases not matched to a gene: 6. CDR1 MNHEY and CDR2 SVGAGI come from the germline V gene. The CDR3 sequence is CASSPTGWNEQFF. The CDR3, as DNA: TGTGCCAGCAGCCCGACAGGGTGGAATGAGCAGTTCTTC.

This clone was detected once. This sequence joins TRBV3-1 (or the pseudogene TRBV3-2) and TRBJ2-3; unclear D gene. The CDR3 has 14 amino acids. CDR1 is LGHDT and CDR2 is YNNKEL in the germline V gene (reference sequence). V lost 1 base to trimming and J lost 6 bases, with 11 bases between them. Here the CDR3 reads CASSQGLPGDTQYF. The CDR3 region has the DNA TGTGCCAGCAGCCAAGGGCTCCCCGGGGATACGCAGTATTTT.

In its sample, this clone was seen once. The chain has TRBV28 and TRBJ2-2; TRBD2 aligns across 12 bases. The CDR3 is made up of 18 amino acids. J gave up 4 bases and V 6 bases, and 12 bases lay outside the gene matches. Germline CDR1 MDHEN, CDR2 SYDVKM. CDR3 sequence: CASSRLAGALGTTGELFF. CDR3 bases: TGTGCCAGCAGCAGACTAGCGGGAGCGCTCGGAACCACCGGGGAGCTGTTTTTT.

This clone was found many times. The chain is built from TRBV4-2 and TRBJ1-1; D unclear. The germline V and J ends were trimmed by 0 bases and 10 bases, with 9 bases remaining between them. The CDR3 sequence is 12 residues long. Germline-derived CDR1 and CDR2 are LGHNA and YNFKEQ. The CDR3 region is CASSQDAVRAFF. The CDR3 DNA follows: TGTGCCAGCAGCCAAGATGCGGTTCGAGCTTTCTTT.

This clone has only one observation. The chain employs TRBV28 and TRBJ2-3, with unresolved D. The CDR3 spans 15 residues. CDR1 is MDHEN and CDR2 is SYDVKM in the germline V gene. The V and J ends lost 2 bases and 2 bases respectively, with 11 bases between them. The CDR3 sequence: CASSLVTLHTDTQYF. The CDR3 DNA is TGTGCCAGCAGTTTAGTCACCTTACACACAGATACGCAGTATTTT.

The chain is built from TRBV20-1 and TRBJ1-1; D remains ambiguous. V lost 8 bases to trimming and J lost 2 bases, with 9 bases between them. The germline CDR1 and CDR2 sequences are DFQATT and SNEGSKA (reference sequence). The length of the CDR3 is 11 residues. CDR3 loop: CSPRTNTEAFF. Here the CDR3 DNA reads TGCAGTCCCCGGACTAACACTGAAGCTTTCTTT.

The J gene is TRBJ2-1, the V gene TRBV20-1; no firm D call. There are 14 residues in the CDR3. Germline assignment: CDR1 DFQATT and CDR2 SNEGSKA (reference sequence). With 3 bases removed from V and 1 base from J, the gap between germline ends came to 10 bases. The CDR3 sequence is CSASVERSYNEQFF. The CDR3 DNA is TGCAGTGCTAGTGTGGAGCGTTCCTACAATGAGCAGTTCTTC.

The chain uses TRBV9 and TRBJ1-3, with a possible D match to TRBD1 (5 bases). V lost 4 bases, J lost 0 bases, and 11 bases lay in between. The CDR3 spans 15 residues. Per the germline V gene, CDR1 is SGDLS and CDR2 is YYNGEE. As DNA, the CDR3 is TGTGCCAGCAGCCCGGGACTTCTCTCTGGAAACACCATATATTTT. It yields the protein CASSPGLLSGNTIYF.

The chain has TRBV6-5 and TRBJ1-1; D gene unclear. Trimming pared 6 bases from V and 5 bases from J, leaving 16 bases between. The CDR3 runs to 14 residues. CDR1 is MNHEY, CDR2 SVGAGI, per germline. The CDR3 region has the DNA TGTGCCAGCAGGAAACTGGCGGGCGGAACTGAAGCTTTCTTT. The encoded protein is CASRKLAGGTEAFF.

The chain recombines TRBV19 with TRBJ1-5; 7 nucleotides agree with TRBD1. Unmatched junction bases numbered 4, after V lost 3 bases and J lost 2 bases. Germline-derived CDR1 and CDR2 are LNHDA and SQIVND (reference sequence). This CDR3 is 15 amino acids long. In DNA, the CDR3 is TGTGCCAGTAGTATTCGCACAGGGGGCAATCAGCCCCAGCATTTT. Translation gives CASSIRTGGNQPQHF.

CDR3 loop: CASSLGTGGGEKLFF. In DNA form, the CDR3 reads TGTGCCAGCAGCTTAGGGACAGGGGGAGGTGAAAAACTGTTTTTT. This sequence joins TRBV11-3 and TRBJ1-4, with 10 bases identical to TRBD1. J gave up 7 bases and V 1 base, and 3 bases lay outside the gene matches. CDR1 SGHNT and CDR2 YENEEA come from the germline V gene. This CDR3 comprises 15 residues.

V and J are TRBV30 and TRBJ2-5; TRBD1 matches at 11 bases. Losses at the gene ends were 6 bases for V and 13 bases for J; bases not matched to a gene: 10. CDR1 is GTSNPN and CDR2 is SVGIG in the germline V gene (reference sequence). This CDR3 has 12 amino acids. The CDR3 here is CACNWDRGIPYF. The CDR3 DNA is TGTGCCTGCAACTGGGACAGGGGGATTCCGTACTTC.

This clone showed up just once. The chain joins TRBV7-8 to TRBJ2-4, with a weak D call TRBD1 (5 bases). The CDR3 spans 15 residues. CDR1 SGHVS and CDR2 FQNEAQ come from the germline V gene. V shed 1 base and J shed 1 base, with 8 bases lying between them. The CDR3 DNA follows: TGTGCCAGCAGCTTAGAGGGGTCGGCCAAAAACATTCAGTACTTC. This encodes CASSLEGSAKNIQYF.

The chain has TRBV27 and TRBJ1-6; 12 bases agree with TRBD1. The V and J ends lost 6 bases and 6 bases, in that order; junction bases with no gene match: 0. The CDR3 contains 14 residues. Germline assignment: CDR1 MNHEY and CDR2 SMNVEV (reference sequence). DNA for the CDR3: TGTGCCAGCAGGGGACAGGGGGCTAATTCACCCCTCCACTTT. Translation gives CASRGQGANSPLHF.

The rearrangement joins TRBV29-1 to TRBJ2-1; TRBD2 matches at 7 bases. CDR1 and CDR2 from the germline V gene are SQVTM and ANQGSEA. V lost 4 bases to trimming and J lost 9 bases; unmatched junction nucleotides: 9. There are 13 residues in the CDR3. Here the CDR3 reads CSVGEGRFVEQFF. The CDR3 nucleotides read TGCAGCGTTGGGGAGGGCCGGTTTGTTGAGCAGTTCTTC.

The V gene is TRBV11-3, the J gene TRBJ2-3; 8 nucleotides agree with TRBD2. V lost 5 bases, J lost 1 base, and 5 bases stayed unmatched. This CDR3 comprises 15 residues. Germline V lookup: CDR1 SGHNT, CDR2 YENEEA. As DNA, the CDR3 is TGTGCCAGCAGCCGGGGGGGGCTAGGCACAGATACGCAGTATTTT. Translation gives CASSRGGLGTDTQYF.